The rows below give T cell receptor beta chains drawn from one sample of a study of blood T cells in healthy people across ages. From the 5' RACE reads, TCRdb called clonotypes with MiXCR, one entry per CDR3 protein. Altogether 450,000 to 600,000 distinct CDR3 sequences are present, about 25% being singletons, with the ten largest covering approximately 3.6%. The same sample was also used in a study of T cells of mothers and their children.

The sample comprised blood. The origin of the receptors is a boy aged 2 to 10 in good health. Each CDR3 is given without its conserved first and last residue.

v_call	j_call	cdr3_aa
TRBV27	TRBJ1-2	ASSLKGTQGYGYT
TRBV5-6	TRBJ2-5	ASSLVSGAVETQY
TRBV6-2/TRBV6-3	TRBJ2-7	ASSHIVYEQY
TRBV10-3	TRBJ1-1	ATVDRGPARTEAF
TRBV3-1	TRBJ2-5	ASRLKAGETQY
TRBV7-2	TRBJ2-5	ASSFGPLAGETQY
TRBV10-3	TRBJ2-7	AISDLGTSGPYEQY
TRBV6-5	TRBJ2-4	ASSYSRGAKNIQY
TRBV2	TRBJ1-4	ASSGAEKLF
TRBV4-3	TRBJ2-7	ASSRGRYSYEQY
TRBV20-1	TRBJ2-7	SARGELLYEQY
TRBV20-1	NA	SARSGGPYEQY
TRBV6-4	TRBJ2-3	ASSPRPDSTDTQY
TRBV5-1	TRBJ1-2	ASSLVGARGTEPYGYT
TRBV9	TRBJ2-7	ASGTGTLNEQY
TRBV12-3/TRBV12-4	NA	ASSLDRGQQF
TRBV6-6	TRBJ2-1	ASSGFQGDEQF
TRBV28	TRBJ2-2	ASWDTLNTGELF
TRBV18	TRBJ2-5	ASSPPGSVETQY
TRBV2	TRBJ2-2	ASSSLSGTNTGELF
TRBV6-6	TRBJ2-4	ASSYSEGLVAKNIQY
TRBV5-1	TRBJ1-1	ASSLNGGPTEAF
TRBV4-3	TRBJ2-5	ASSQDLAGYERY
TRBV3-1	TRBJ2-7	ASSLTYRGPYEQY
TRBV6-4	TRBJ2-3	ASSEASGDTDTQY
TRBV30	TRBJ2-1	AWSVTLYNEQF
TRBV6-1	TRBJ2-7	ASSVRTGETYEQY
TRBV20-1	TRBJ2-3	SASTGGFTDTQY
TRBV28	TRBJ2-2	ASSLFVGYTGELF
TRBV7-9	TRBJ2-5	ASSLRLAVKETQY
TRBV15	NA	ATSRDPGTPSYEQY
TRBV19	TRBJ2-1	ASINGDRGSYNEQF
TRBV7-2	TRBJ2-1	ASSFISGSYNRGRIGRTPHEQF
TRBV5-1	TRBJ2-7	ASSVGMRTGNEQY
TRBV7-9	TRBJ1-1	AGGTGTTEAF
TRBV6-2/TRBV6-3	TRBJ2-5	ASSPLGRGSSQETQY
TRBV20-1	TRBJ2-7	SATYEQY
TRBV5-5	TRBJ1-4	ASTKRDSFNEKLF
TRBV7-6	TRBJ2-1	ASSFAWKNEQF
TRBV6-6	TRBJ2-5	ASSYSTGAGQETQY
TRBV29-1	TRBJ2-6	SVSRDRGVGANVLT